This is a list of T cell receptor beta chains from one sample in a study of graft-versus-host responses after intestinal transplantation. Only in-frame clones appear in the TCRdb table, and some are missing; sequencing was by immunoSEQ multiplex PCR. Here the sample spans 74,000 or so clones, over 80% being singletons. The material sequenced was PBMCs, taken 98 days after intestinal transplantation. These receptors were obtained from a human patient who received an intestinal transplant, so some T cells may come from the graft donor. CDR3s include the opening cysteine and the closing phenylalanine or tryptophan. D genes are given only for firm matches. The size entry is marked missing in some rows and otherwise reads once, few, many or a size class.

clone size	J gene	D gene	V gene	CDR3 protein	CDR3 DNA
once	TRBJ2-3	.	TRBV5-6	CASSLSGDTQYF	TGTGCCAGCAGCTTGTCCGGTGATACGCAGTATTTT
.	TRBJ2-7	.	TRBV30	CAWSVAFGEQYF	TGTGCCTGGAGTGTGGCTTTCGGCGAGCAGTACTTC
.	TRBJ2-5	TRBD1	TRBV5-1	CASSLGGRDRRETQYF	TGCGCCAGCAGCTTGGGAGGTCGGGACAGGAGAGAGACCCAGTACTTC
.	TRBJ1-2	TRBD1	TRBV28	CASSLPGTGNYGYTF	TGTGCCAGCAGTTTACCCGGGACAGGAAACTATGGCTACACCTTC
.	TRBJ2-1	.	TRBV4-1	CASSQEGASDTYNEQFF	TGCGCCAGCAGCCAAGAGGGGGCATCGGATACGTACAATGAGCAGTTCTTC
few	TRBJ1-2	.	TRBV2	CASSGESISYGYTF	TGTGCCAGCAGTGGGGAAAGCATATCCTATGGCTACACCTTC
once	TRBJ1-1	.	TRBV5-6	CASSYTIGSTEAFF	TGTGCCAGCAGCTATACTATAGGGTCCACTGAAGCTTTCTTT
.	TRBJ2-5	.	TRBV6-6	CASSYGQLQETQYF	TGTGCCAGCAGTTACGGGCAGCTCCAAGAGACCCAGTACTTC
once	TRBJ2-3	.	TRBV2	CASSEGLMGLDTQYF	TGTGCCAGCAGTGAAGGTCTTATGGGGCTAGATACGCAGTATTTT
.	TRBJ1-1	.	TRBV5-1	CASSFPSTNTEAFF	TGCGCCAGCAGCTTCCCCAGTACGAACACTGAAGCTTTCTTT
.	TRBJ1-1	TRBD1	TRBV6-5	CASRDRAVTEAFF	TGTGCCAGCAGGGACAGGGCGGTTACTGAAGCTTTCTTT
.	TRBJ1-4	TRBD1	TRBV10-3	CAISRTGNNEKLFF	TGTGCCATCAGTCGGACAGGGAATAATGAAAAACTGTTTTTT
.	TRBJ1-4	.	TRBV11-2	CASSTGQGGWNEKLFF	TGTGCCAGCAGCACGGGCCAGGGCGGTTGGAATGAAAAACTGTTTTTT
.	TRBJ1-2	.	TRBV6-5	CASSSDSSPFSIDF	TGTGCCAGCAGTTCCGACAGTTCCCCTTTCTCAATCGACTTC
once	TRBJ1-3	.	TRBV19	CASSIRRSSGFSGNTIYF	TGTGCCAGTAGTATAAGACGGAGTTCCGGATTCTCTGGAAACACCATATATTTT
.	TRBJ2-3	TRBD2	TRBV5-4	CASSLGAGGLPSPDTQYF	TGTGCCAGCAGCTTGGGCGCGGGGGGACTCCCCTCGCCAGATACGCAGTATTTT
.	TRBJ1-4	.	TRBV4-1	CASSQDEEKLFF	TGCGCCAGCAGCCAAGATGAGGAAAAACTGTTTTTT
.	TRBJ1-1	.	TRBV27	CASSLSMGGEAFF	TGTGCCAGCAGTTTATCGATGGGGGGCGAAGCTTTCTTT
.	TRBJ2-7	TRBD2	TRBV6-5	CASSVASGYEQYF	TGTGCCAGCAGTGTCGCTAGCGGCTACGAGCAGTACTTC
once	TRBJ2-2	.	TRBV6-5	CASSYGRAVNTGELFF	TGTGCCAGCAGTTACGGTAGGGCGGTAAACACCGGGGAGCTGTTTTTT
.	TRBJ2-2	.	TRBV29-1	CSVGRTNTGELFF	TGCAGCGTTGGCAGGACGAACACCGGGGAGCTGTTTTTT
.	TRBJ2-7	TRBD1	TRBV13	CASSSMAWTGLNEQYF	TGTGCCAGCAGCTCCATGGCCTGGACAGGGTTGAACGAGCAGTACTTC
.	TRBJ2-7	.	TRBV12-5	CASGLGQTYEQYF	TGTGCTAGTGGTTTGGGACAAACCTACGAGCAGTACTTC
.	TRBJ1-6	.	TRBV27	CASSQLNSPLHF	TGTGCCAGCAGCCAGTTGAATTCACCCCTCCACTTT
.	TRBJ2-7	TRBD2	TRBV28	CASSRLAGGYYEQYF	TGTGCCAGCAGTAGACTAGCGGGAGGGTACTACGAGCAGTACTTC
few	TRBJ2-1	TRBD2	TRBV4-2	CASSQLAGENEQFF	TGTGCCAGCAGCCAACTAGCGGGAGAAAATGAGCAGTTCTTC
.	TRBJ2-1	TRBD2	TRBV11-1	CASSPRTSGGPYNEQFF	TGTGCCAGCAGTCCTCGGACTAGCGGGGGTCCTTACAATGAGCAGTTCTTC
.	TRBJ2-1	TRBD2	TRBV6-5	CASSYGLAYNEQFF	TGTGCCAGCAGTTATGGACTAGCCTACAATGAGCAGTTCTTC
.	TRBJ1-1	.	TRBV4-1	CASSLKDENTEAFF	TGCGCCAGCAGCCTAAAGGACGAGAACACTGAAGCTTTCTTT
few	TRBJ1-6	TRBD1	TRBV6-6	CASTLTGESYNSPLHF	TGTGCCAGCACCCTAACAGGGGAATCCTATAATTCACCCCTCCACTTT
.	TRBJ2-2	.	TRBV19	CASKYPNTGELFF	TGTGCCAGTAAATACCCGAACACCGGGGAGCTGTTTTTT
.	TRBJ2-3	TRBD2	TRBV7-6	CASSLGTSGGHTDTQYF	TGTGCCAGCAGCCTAGGGACTAGCGGGGGGCACACAGATACGCAGTATTTT
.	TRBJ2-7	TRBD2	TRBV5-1	CASSLGLAGAYEQYF	TGCGCCAGCAGCTTGGGACTAGCGGGAGCTTACGAGCAGTACTTC
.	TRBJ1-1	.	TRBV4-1	CASSQAYAQPNTEAFF	TGCGCCAGCAGCCAAGCCTACGCACAGCCGAACACTGAAGCTTTCTTT
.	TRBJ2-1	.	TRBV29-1	CSVGEGAPRAYNEQFF	TGCAGCGTTGGGGAGGGGGCCCCTCGGGCCTACAATGAGCAGTTCTTC
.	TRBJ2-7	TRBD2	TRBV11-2	CASTSLAGGFPYYEQYF	TGTGCCAGCACCTCCCTAGCGGGAGGGTTCCCCTACTACGAGCAGTACTTC
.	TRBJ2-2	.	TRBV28	CASSSPWTDTGELFF	TGTGCCAGCAGTTCTCCGTGGACAGACACCGGGGAGCTGTTTTTT
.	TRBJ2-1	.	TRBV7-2	CASSLVGTLPYNEQFF	TGTGCCAGCAGCTTAGTGGGGACCTTACCATACAATGAGCAGTTCTTC
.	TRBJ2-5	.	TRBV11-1	CATRLGETQYF	TGTGCCACTCGTCTCGGGGAGACCCAGTACTTC
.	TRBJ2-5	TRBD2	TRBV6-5	CASKTSSFQETQYF	TGTGCCAGCAAGACTAGCTCCTTCCAAGAGACCCAGTACTTC
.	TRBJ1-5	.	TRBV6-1	CASSVQEEGNQPQHF	TGTGCCAGCAGTGTACAGGAGGAAGGAAATCAGCCCCAGCATTTT
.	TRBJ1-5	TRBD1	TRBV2	CARGQGVNQPQHF	TGTGCCAGGGGACAGGGTGTAAATCAGCCCCAGCATTTT
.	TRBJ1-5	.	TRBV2	CASSEGVGQPQHF	TGTGCCAGCAGTGAGGGGGTAGGGCAGCCCCAGCATTTT
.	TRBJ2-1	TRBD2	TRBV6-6	CASSSGGPRNEQFF	TGTGCCAGCAGTTCGGGGGGGCCTAGGAATGAGCAGTTCTTC
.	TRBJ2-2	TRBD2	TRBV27	CASSPPGLSPSGELFF	TGTGCCAGCAGTCCACCGGGACTAAGTCCTTCCGGGGAGCTGTTTTTT
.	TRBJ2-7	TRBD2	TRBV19	CASSPGRGSSYEQYF	TGTGCCAGTAGTCCCGGGAGGGGAAGCTCCTACGAGCAGTACTTC
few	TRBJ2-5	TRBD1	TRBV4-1	CASSQPPGTGTRETQYF	TGCGCCAGCAGCCAACCCCCCGGGACAGGGACCAGGGAGACCCAGTACTTC
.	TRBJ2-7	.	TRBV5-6	CASSFEGWDYEQYF	TGTGCCAGCAGCTTCGAAGGTTGGGACTACGAGCAGTACTTC
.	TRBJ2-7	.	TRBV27	CASSPKSLSYEQYF	TGTGCCAGCAGTCCCAAATCGCTATCCTACGAGCAGTACTTC